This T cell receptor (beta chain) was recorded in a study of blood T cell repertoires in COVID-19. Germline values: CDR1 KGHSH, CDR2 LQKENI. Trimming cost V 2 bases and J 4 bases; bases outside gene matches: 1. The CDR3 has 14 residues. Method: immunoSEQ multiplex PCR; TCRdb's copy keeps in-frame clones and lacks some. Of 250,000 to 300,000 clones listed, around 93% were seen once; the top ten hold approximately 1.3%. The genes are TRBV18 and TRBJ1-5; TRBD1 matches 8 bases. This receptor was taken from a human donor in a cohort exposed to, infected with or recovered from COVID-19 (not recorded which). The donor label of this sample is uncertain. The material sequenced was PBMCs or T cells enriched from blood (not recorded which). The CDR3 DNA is TGTGCCAGCTCACCAGGACAGGGAAATCAGCCCCAGCATTTT. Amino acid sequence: CASSPGQGNQPQHF.